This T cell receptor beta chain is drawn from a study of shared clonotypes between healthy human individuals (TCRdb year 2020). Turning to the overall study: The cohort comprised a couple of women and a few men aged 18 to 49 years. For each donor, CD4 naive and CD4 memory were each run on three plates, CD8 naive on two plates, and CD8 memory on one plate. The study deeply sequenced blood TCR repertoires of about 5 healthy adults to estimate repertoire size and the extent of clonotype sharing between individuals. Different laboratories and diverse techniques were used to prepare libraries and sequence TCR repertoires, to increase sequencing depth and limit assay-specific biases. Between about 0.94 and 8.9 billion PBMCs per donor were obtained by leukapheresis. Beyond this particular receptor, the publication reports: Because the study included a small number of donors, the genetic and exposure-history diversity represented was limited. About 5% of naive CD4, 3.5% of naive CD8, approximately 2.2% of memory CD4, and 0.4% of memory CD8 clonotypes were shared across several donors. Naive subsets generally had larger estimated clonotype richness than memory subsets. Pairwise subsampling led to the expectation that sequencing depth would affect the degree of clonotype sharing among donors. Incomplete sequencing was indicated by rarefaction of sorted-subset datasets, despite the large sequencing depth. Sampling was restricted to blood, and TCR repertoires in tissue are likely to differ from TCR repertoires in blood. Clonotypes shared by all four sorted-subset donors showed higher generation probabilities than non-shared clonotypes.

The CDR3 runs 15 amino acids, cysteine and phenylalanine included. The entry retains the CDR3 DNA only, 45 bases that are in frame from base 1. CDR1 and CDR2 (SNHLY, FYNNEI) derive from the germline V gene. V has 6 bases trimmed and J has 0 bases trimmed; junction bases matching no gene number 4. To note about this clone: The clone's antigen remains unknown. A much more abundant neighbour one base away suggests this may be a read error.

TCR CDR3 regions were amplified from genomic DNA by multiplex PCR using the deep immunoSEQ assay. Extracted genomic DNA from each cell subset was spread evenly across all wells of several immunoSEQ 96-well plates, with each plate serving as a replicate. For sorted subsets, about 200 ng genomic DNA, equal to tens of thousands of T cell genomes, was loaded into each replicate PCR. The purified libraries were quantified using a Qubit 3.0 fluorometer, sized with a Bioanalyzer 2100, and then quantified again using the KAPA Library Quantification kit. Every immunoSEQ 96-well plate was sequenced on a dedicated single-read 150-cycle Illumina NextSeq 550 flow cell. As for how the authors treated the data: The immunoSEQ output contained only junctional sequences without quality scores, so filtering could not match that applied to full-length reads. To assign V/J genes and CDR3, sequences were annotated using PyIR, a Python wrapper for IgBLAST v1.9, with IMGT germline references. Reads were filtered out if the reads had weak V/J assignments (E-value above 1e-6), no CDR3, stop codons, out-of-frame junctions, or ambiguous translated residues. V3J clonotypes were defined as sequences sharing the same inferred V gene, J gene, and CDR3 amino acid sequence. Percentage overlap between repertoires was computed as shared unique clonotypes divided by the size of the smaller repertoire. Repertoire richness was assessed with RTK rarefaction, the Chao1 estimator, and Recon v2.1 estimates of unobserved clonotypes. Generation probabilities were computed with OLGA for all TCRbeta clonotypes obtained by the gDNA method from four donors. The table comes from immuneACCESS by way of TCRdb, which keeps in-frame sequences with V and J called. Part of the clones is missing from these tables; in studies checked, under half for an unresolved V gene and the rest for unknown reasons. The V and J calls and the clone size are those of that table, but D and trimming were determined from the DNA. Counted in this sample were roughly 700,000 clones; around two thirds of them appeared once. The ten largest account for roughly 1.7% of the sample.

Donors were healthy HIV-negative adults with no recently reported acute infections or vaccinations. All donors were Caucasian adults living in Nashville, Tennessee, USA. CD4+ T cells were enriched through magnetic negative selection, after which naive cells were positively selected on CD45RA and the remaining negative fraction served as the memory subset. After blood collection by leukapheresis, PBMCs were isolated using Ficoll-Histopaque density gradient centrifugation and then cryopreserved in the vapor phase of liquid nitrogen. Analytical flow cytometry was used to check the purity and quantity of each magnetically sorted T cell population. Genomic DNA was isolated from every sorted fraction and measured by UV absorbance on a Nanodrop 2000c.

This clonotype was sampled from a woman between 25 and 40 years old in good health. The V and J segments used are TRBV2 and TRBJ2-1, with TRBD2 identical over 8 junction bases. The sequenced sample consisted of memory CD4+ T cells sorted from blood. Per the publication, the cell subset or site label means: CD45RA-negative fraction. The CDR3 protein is CASSPGTSSYNEQFF. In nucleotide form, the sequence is TGTGCCAGCAGCCCCGGGACTAGCTCCTACAATGAGCAGTTCTTC.